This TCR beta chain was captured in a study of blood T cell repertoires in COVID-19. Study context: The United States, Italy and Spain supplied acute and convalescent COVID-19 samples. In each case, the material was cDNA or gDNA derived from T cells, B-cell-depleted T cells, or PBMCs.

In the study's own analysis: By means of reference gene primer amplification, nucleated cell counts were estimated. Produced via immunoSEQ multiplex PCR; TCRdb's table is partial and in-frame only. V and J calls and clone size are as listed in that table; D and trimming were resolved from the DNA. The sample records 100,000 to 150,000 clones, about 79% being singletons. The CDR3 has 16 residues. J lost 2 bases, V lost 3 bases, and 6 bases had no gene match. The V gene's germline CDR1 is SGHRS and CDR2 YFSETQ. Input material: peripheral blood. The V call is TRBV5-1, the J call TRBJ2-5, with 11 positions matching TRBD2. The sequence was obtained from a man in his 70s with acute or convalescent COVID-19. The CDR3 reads CASSSQGLAAQETQYF. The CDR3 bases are TGCGCCAGCAGCTCGCAGGGACTAGCGGCTCAAGAGACCCAGTACTTC. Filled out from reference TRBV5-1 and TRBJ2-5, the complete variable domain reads KAGVTQTPRYLIKTRGQQVTLSCSPISGHRSVSWYQQTPGQGLQFLFEYFSETQRNKGNFPGRFSGRQFSNSRSEMNVSTLELGDSALYLCASSSQGLAAQETQYFGPGTRLLVL.